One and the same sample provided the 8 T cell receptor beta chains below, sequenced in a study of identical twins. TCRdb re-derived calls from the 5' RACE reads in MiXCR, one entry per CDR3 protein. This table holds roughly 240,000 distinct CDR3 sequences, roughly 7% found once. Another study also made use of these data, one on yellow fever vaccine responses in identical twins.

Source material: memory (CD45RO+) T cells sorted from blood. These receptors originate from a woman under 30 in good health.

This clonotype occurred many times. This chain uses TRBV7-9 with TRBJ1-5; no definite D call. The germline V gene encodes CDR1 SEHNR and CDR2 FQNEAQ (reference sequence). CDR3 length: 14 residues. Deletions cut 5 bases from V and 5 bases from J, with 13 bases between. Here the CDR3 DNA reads TGTGCCAGCAGCCAAAAGGGAACGGATCAGCCCCAGCATTTT. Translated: CASSQKGTDQPQHF.

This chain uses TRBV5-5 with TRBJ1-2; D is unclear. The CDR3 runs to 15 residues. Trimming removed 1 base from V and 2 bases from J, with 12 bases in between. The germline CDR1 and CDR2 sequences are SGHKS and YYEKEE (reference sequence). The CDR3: CASSLLEFLNYGYTF. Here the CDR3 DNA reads TGTGCCAGCAGCTTGTTGGAATTCCTCAACTATGGCTACACCTTC.

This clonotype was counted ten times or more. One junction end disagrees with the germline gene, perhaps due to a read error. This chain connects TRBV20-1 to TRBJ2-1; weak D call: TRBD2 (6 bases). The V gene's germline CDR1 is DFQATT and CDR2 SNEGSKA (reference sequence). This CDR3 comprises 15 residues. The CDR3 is CSATSVGGSDNEQFF. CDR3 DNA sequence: TGCAGTGCCACTTCAGTGGGAGGCTCCGACAATGAGCAGTTCTTC.

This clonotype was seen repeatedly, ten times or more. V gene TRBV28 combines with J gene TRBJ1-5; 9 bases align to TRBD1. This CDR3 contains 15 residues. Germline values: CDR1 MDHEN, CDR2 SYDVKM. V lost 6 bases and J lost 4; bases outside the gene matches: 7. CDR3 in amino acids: CASSPATGGNQPQHF. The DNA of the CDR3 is TGTGCCAGCAGCCCGGCGACAGGGGGGAATCAGCCCCAGCATTTT.

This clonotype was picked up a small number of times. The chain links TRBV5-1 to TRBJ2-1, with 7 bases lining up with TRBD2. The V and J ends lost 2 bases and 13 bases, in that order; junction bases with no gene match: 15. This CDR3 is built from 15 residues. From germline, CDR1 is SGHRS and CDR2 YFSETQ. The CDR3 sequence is CASSFTTGGLDLQFF. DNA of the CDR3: TGCGCCAGCAGCTTTACCACCGGAGGACTAGACCTCCAGTTCTTC.

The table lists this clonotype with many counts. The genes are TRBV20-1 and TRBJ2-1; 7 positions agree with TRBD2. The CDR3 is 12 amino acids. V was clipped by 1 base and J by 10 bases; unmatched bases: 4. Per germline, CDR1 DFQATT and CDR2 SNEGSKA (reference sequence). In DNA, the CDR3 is TGCAGTGCTAGAGGCCAAGCGGGGGAGCAGTTCTTC. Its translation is CSARGQAGEQFF.

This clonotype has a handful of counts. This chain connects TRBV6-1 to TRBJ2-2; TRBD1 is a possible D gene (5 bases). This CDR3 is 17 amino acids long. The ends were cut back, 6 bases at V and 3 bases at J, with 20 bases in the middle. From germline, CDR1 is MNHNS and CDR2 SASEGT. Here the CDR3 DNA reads TGTGCCAGCAGGATCTCTCACAGGTCCTTGGACACCGGGGAGCTGTTTTTT. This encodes CASRISHRSLDTGELFF.

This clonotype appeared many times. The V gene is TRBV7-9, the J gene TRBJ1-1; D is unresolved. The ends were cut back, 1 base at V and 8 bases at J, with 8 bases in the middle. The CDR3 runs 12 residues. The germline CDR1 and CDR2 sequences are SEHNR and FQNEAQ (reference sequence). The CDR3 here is CASSLGSLEAFF. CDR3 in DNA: TGTGCCAGCAGCTTAGGGTCACTAGAAGCTTTCTTT. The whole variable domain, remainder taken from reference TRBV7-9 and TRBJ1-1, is DTGVSQNPRHKITKRGQNVTFRCDPISEHNRLYWYRQTLGQGPEFLTYFQNEAQLEKSRLLSDRFSAERPKGSFSTLEIQRTEQGDSAMYLCASSLGSLEAFFGQGTRLTVV.